Each of the 2 T cell receptor beta chains below was sequenced from the same sample in a study of blood T cell repertoires in COVID-19. TCRdb's table, derived via immunoSEQ multiplex PCR, lists solely in-frame clones and lacks some. The sample includes roughly 200,000 clones, approximately 88% seen only once; the top ten take about 27%. The sequencing sample was made of peripheral blood. Receptors originate from a man aged 40-49 years with acute or convalescent COVID-19.

CDR3 sequence: CASSLKQGDEKLFF. The CDR3 DNA follows: TGCGCCAGCAGCTTGAAACAGGGTGATGAAAAACTGTTTTTT. The V call is TRBV5-1, the J call TRBJ1-4; possibly TRBD1 for D (6 bases). Germline CDR1 SGHRS, CDR2 YFSETQ. The CDR3 contains 14 residues. The V and J ends lost 1 base and 6 bases respectively, with 10 bases between them.

The J gene is TRBJ1-4, the V gene TRBV19; 8 bases align to TRBD1. Germline lookup yields CDR1 LNHDA and CDR2 SQIVND (reference sequence). This CDR3 is 16 amino acids long. V dropped 4 bases and J dropped 7; count of bases not matched to a gene: 11. For the CDR3, the DNA is TGTGCCAGTAGTAAAACCAGGGGGCGAGGCGGTGAAAAACTGTTTTTT. It is translated as CASSKTRGRGGEKLFF.